Below are 5 T cell receptor beta chains sequenced from a single sample in a study of human T cells and chemical hapten exposure. TCRdb reprocessed the RACE reads with MiXCR, giving one entry per CDR3 protein. The sample carries roughly 380,000 distinct CDR3 sequences, about 6% recorded once. The time point: patch test 2, 6 weeks after DPC sensitization. The treatment here: therapeutic diphenylcyclopropenone sensitization with weekly scalp DPC. The specimen was whole blood, collected in connection with sensitization to the hapten diphenylcyclopropenone (DPC). These receptors were collected from a woman between 18 and 29 years old with alopecia areata. Some clones in this sample may be carry-over from other donors' samples.

The rearrangement links TRBV12-3 or TRBV12-4 to TRBJ2-5; the D call may be TRBD1 or TRBD2 (6 bases each). This CDR3 region has 15 residues. V dropped 8 bases and J dropped 7 bases, with 23 bases sitting between them. The CDR3 DNA reads as TGTGCCAGCCGAACAGGGACTGAATCCAGTCGGACCCAGTACTTC. Protein: CASRTGTESSRTQYF.

The gene calls are TRBV11-3 and TRBJ2-1; D call uncertain. In germline, CDR1 is SGHNT, CDR2 YENEEA. The CDR3 has 15 residues. The V end lost 0 bases, the J end lost 3 bases, and 9 bases lay between the germline ends. The CDR3 is CASSLEVGNYNEQFF. Here the CDR3 DNA reads TGTGCCAGCAGCTTAGAGGTCGGCAACTACAATGAGCAGTTCTTC.

This clonotype occurred a few times. The chain links TRBV2 to TRBJ1-6; D possibly corresponds to TRBD1 (5 bases). The germline V and J ends were trimmed by 7 bases and 12 bases, with 10 bases remaining between them. Germline V gives CDR1 SNHLY, CDR2 FYNNEI. The CDR3 spans 11 residues. This CDR3 is CASIRGGPLHF. CDR3 nucleotides: TGTGCCAGCATTCGGGGGGGACCCCTCCACTTT. Combining the CDR3 with reference TRBV2 and TRBJ1-6 gives the whole variable domain EPEVTQTPSHQVTQMGQEVILRCVPISNHLYFYWYRQILGQKVEFLVSFYNNEISEKSEIFDDQFSVERPDGSNFTLKIRSTKLEDSAMYFCASIRGGPLHFGNGTRLTVT.

This clonotype occurred a few times. The gene calls are TRBV10-3 and TRBJ2-7; 8 nucleotides agree with TRBD2. CDR1 and CDR2 from the germline V gene are ENHRY and SYGVKD. CDR3 length: 16 amino acids. J gave up 2 bases and V 2 bases, and 8 bases lay outside the gene matches. CDR3 nucleotides: TGTGCCATCAGTGAGCCGTATAGCGGGGACACCTACGAGCAGTACTTC. Protein sequence: CAISEPYSGDTYEQYF.

This clonotype was counted at least ten times. CDR3 bases: TGCGCCAGCAGCTTACGACCGGAGAACACTGAAGCTTTCTTT. Its translation is CASSLRPENTEAFF. The chain links TRBV5-1 to TRBJ1-1; D ambiguous. V was pared by 2 bases and J by 1 base, with 9 bases between. The CDR3 sequence is 14 residues long. Germline CDR1 is SGHRS and CDR2 is YFSETQ.